Below, one TCR beta chain is given with its context. What it recognizes is unknown. This CDR3 region has 13 residues. The germline gives CDR1 LGHNA, CDR2 YNFKEQ. J gave up 7 bases and V 5 bases, and 7 bases lay outside the gene matches. The protocol was immunoSEQ multiplex PCR, while the TCRdb copy is restricted to in-frame clones and leaves out a portion. In the table there are about 90,000 clones, approximately 90% of which are singletons. This sample's time point: cycle 4 day 1 (C4D1), after five to seven weeks of nivolumab. With no exception, relapse followed autologous stem cell transplantation in all patients, and brentuximab vedotin exposure varied. This sample is part of a study of PD-1 blockade in classical Hodgkin lymphoma. Overall study findings and caveats: Baseline diversity resembling that of newly diagnosed patients was seen in complete responders.

This TCR was sampled from a human donor with classical Hodgkin lymphoma. This chain uses TRBV4-2 with TRBJ1-2, with 7 bases matching TRBD1. The sequenced sample was peripheral blood mononuclear cells (PBMCs), obtained before the fourth cycle of nivolumab. The CDR3 DNA reads TGTGCCAGCAGCTTAGGACAGGCGAGTGGCTACACCTTC. Protein product: CASSLGQASGYTF.